The present entry profiles one TCR beta chain with its context. This record belongs to a study of blood T cell repertoires in COVID-19. Study overall: Material from acute and convalescent COVID-19 was sourced from the United States, Italy and Spain. PBMCs, B-cell-depleted T cells, or T cells were the source of the cDNA or gDNA that made up the material.

In the authors' workflow: Reference gene primer amplification gave nucleated cell count estimates. Clones were sequenced by immunoSEQ multiplex PCR, and TCRdb holds only the in-frame ones, with some missing. V and J calls and clone size come straight from that table; D and trimming were deduced from the DNA. The sample carries about 90,000 clones, around nine tenths recorded once. With V trimmed by 3 bases and J by 5 bases, 4 bases remained unmatched. The germline gives CDR1 SGHTA, CDR2 FQGNSA. This CDR3 region has 14 residues. V gene TRBV7-2 combines with J gene TRBJ2-3, with 8 bases that match TRBD2. This receptor was taken from an elderly man with active or convalescent COVID-19. The specimen sequenced was peripheral blood. The CDR3 sequence: CASSFILAEDTQYF. CDR3 DNA: TGTGCCAGCAGCTTCATACTAGCGGAAGATACGCAGTATTTT. The full variable domain, completed using reference TRBV7-2 and TRBJ2-3, is GAGVSQSPSNKVTEKGKDVELRCDPISGHTALYWYRQSLGQGLEFLIYFQGNSAPDKSGLPSDRFSAERTGGSVSTLTIQRTQQEDSAVYLCASSFILAEDTQYFGPGTRLTVL.